The 22 T cell receptor beta chains given below trace back to one sample, sequenced in a study of Graves' ophthalmopathy and Graves' hyperthyroidism. Amplified material comprised TCR beta CDR3 regions derived from RNA transcripts. HTBI-primed first-round RT-PCR preceded second-round multiplex PCR. From the multiplex PCR reads, TCRdb called clonotypes with MiXCR, one entry per CDR3 protein. The sample lists about 590,000 distinct CDR3 sequences; about 35% were seen once. Sequences were obtained from peripheral blood or thyroid tissue (not recorded which). The origin of the receptors is an adult man with Graves' hyperthyroidism.

This clonotype was seen a few times. The chain couples TRBV28 to TRBJ1-5; 10 positions agree with TRBD1. This CDR3 is 15 amino acids long. V shed 6 bases, J shed 6 bases, and the junction held 8 bases outside the gene matches. From germline, CDR1 is MDHEN and CDR2 SYDVKM. This chain's CDR3 is CASRPLTGGSQPQHF. The DNA of the CDR3 is TGTGCCAGCAGGCCATTGACAGGGGGCAGTCAGCCCCAGCATTTT. Full variable domain (outside the CDR3, taken from reference TRBV28 and TRBJ1-5): DVKVTQSSRYLVKRTGEKVFLECVQDMDHENMFWYRQDPGLGLRLIYFSYDVKMKEKGDIPEGYSVSREKKERFSLILESASTNQTSMYLCASRPLTGGSQPQHFGDGTRLSIL.

CDR3 sequence: CSVAGGSYEQYF. The CDR3 DNA is TGCAGCGTTGCGGGAGGCTCCTACGAGCAGTACTTC. The chain joins TRBV29-1 to TRBJ2-7, with 7 bases fitting TRBD2. Trimming removed 4 bases from V and 0 bases from J; junction bases left unmatched: 0. The CDR3 runs to 12 residues. Germline V gene data show CDR1 as SQVTM and CDR2 as ANQGSEA.

The chain carries TRBV7-9 and TRBJ1-1; 8 nucleotides match TRBD1. Germline CDR1 and CDR2: SEHNR and FQNEAQ (reference sequence). The CDR3 runs to 18 residues. With V trimmed by 4 bases and J by 0 bases, 13 bases remained unmatched. For the CDR3, the DNA is TGTGCCAGCAGCTCTGGACAGGGTGGGGTCCTTATGAACACTGAAGCTTTCTTT. It encodes CASSSGQGGVLMNTEAFF.

CDR3 residues: CASSLAGGLDRPTYEQYF. The CDR3 DNA follows: TGTGCCAGCAGCTTAGCGGGGGGTTTGGATAGACCTACCTACGAGCAGTACTTC. The rearrangement joins TRBV7-2 to TRBJ2-7, with D possibly being TRBD2 (6 bases). The CDR3 loop spans 18 amino acids. Germline CDR1 reads SGHTA; CDR2 reads FQGNSA. Trimming removed 0 bases at V and 2 bases at J, with 20 bases between. Full variable domain (missing parts from reference TRBV7-2 and TRBJ2-7): GAGVSQSPSNKVTEKGKDVELRCDPISGHTALYWYRQSLGQGLEFLIYFQGNSAPDKSGLPSDRFSAERTGGSVSTLTIQRTQQEDSAVYLCASSLAGGLDRPTYEQYFGPGTRLTVT.

Note on this clonotype: A much larger clonotype is one base distant, so this may be a read error. The V call is TRBV5-1, the J call TRBJ1-2; tentative D call: TRBD1 (5 bases). CDR3 length: 15 residues. Per the germline V gene, CDR1 is SGHRS and CDR2 is YFSETQ. For the CDR3, the DNA is TGTGCCAGCAGCTTAGACCGGGGCAGCTCCTATGGCTACACCTTC. The encoded protein is CASSLDRGSSYGYTF. Full variable domain (missing parts from reference TRBV5-1 and TRBJ1-2): KAGVTQTPRYLIKTRGQQVTLSCSPISGHRSVSWYQQTPGQGLQFLFEYFSETQRNKGNFPGRFSGRQFSNSRSEMNVSTLELGDSALYLCASSLDRGSSYGYTFGSGTRLTVV.

This clonotype was seen a few times. The CDR3 nucleotides read TGTGCCAGCAGCTTAGGCTTCGGGGACAATGAGCAGTTCTTC. Its translation is CASSLGFGDNEQFF. The V call is TRBV7-9, the J call TRBJ2-7; maybe TRBD2 (5 bases). Matching the DNA end better, TRBJ2-1 makes the J call doubtful. The V gene's germline CDR1 is SEHNR and CDR2 FQNEAQ (reference sequence). The CDR3 has 14 residues.

The chain links TRBV5-1 to TRBJ2-6; D might be TRBD1 (5 bases). Trimming removed 0 bases at V and 2 bases at J, with 12 bases between. The CDR3 extends over 17 amino acids. Germline lookup yields CDR1 SGHRS and CDR2 YFSETQ. The CDR3: CASSLGQGTAGANVLTF. The CDR3 DNA sequence: TGCGCCAGCAGCTTGGGGCAGGGCACGGCTGGGGCCAACGTCCTGACTTTC.

Concerning this clonotype: Germline and junction disagree at one end, which may indicate a read error. V gene TRBV5-6 combines with J gene TRBJ1-2; D remains ambiguous. The CDR3 is made up of 13 amino acids. CDR1 and CDR2 from the germline V gene are SGHDT and YYEEEE. Written as DNA, the CDR3 is TGTGCCAACAGCACAGAAGCTAACTATGGCTACACCTTC. Residues: CANSTEANYGYTF.

The rearrangement uses TRBV29-1 and TRBJ2-5; D is perhaps TRBD2 (5 bases). The V gene lost 6 bases and the J gene lost 6 bases, with 8 bases spanning the gap. Germline CDR1 is SQVTM and CDR2 is ANQGSEA. There are 10 residues in the CDR3. The CDR3 nucleotides are TGCAGCGTCGAGGGAAAGACCCAGTACTTC. Its protein product is CSVEGKTQYF.

This clonotype was recorded a few times. This chain connects TRBV7-9 to TRBJ1-1; D is undetermined. Looked up from germline, CDR1 is SEHNR and CDR2 is FQNEAQ (reference sequence). The CDR3 is 15 residues long. The V end lost 2 bases, the J end lost 1 base, and 11 bases lay between the germline ends. The CDR3 bases are TGTGCCAGCAGCTTACTATTCGGGGAGAACACTGAAGCTTTCTTT. Encoded protein: CASSLLFGENTEAFF.

This chain links TRBV29-1 with TRBJ1-1, with 11 bases fitting TRBD1. J was trimmed by 0 bases and V by 1 base; bases with no gene match: 7. Germline values: CDR1 SQVTM, CDR2 ANQGSEA. This CDR3 is built from 17 residues. The CDR3 is CSVEGSRDRGMNTEAFF. DNA of the CDR3: TGCAGCGTTGAAGGGAGCCGGGACAGGGGGATGAACACTGAAGCTTTCTTT.

V usage is TRBV20-1 and J usage is TRBJ2-1; 11 bases are a match to TRBD1. The V gene end was trimmed by 3 bases and the J gene end by 9 bases; junction bases not matched to a gene: 13. The germline CDR1 and CDR2 sequences are DFQATT and SNEGSKA (reference sequence). This CDR3 has 16 amino acids. The DNA for the CDR3 is TGCAGTGCTAGTGGCCGGGACAGGGGGGGGAACACTGAGCAGTTCTTC. Amino acid sequence: CSASGRDRGGNTEQFF.

The chain uses TRBV7-9 and TRBJ2-7; the match to TRBD2 covers 13 bases. V was clipped by 11 bases and J by 9 bases; unmatched bases: 25. This CDR3 is 18 amino acids long. Germline V CDR1 and CDR2: SEHNR, FQNEAQ (reference sequence). CDR3 DNA: TGTGCCTGGAGTCGTCCGGGACTAGCGGGACGGACGAGCCCCGGGCAGTACTTC. The encoded protein is CAWSRPGLAGRTSPGQYF.

A few counts support this clonotype. This sequence joins TRBV10-3 and TRBJ2-3; 7 bases line up with TRBD2. Germline-derived CDR1 and CDR2 are ENHRY and SYGVKD. The V segment lost 2 bases and the J segment 2 bases; nucleotides outside the gene matches: 13. CDR3 length equals 18 residues. Here the CDR3 reads CAISEPTRAGTNTDTQYF. The CDR3 region has the DNA TGTGCCATCAGTGAGCCAACTCGCGCCGGGACTAACACAGATACGCAGTATTTT.

The chain combines TRBV7-9 with TRBJ1-3; the D gene is possibly TRBD1 (5 bases). The germline CDR1 and CDR2 sequences are SEHNR and FQNEAQ (reference sequence). The CDR3 covers 18 residues. Deletions cut 5 bases from V and 3 bases from J, with 23 bases between. CDR3 DNA sequence: TGTGCCAGCAGCCACGATAGCGGGGGGGTTAGCGGTGGAAACACCATATATTTT. Its translation is CASSHDSGGVSGGNTIYF.

The table lists this clonotype with many counts. The chain links TRBV10-3 to TRBJ1-1; D not resolved. Per the germline V gene, CDR1 is ENHRY and CDR2 is SYGVKD. The V end lost 10 bases, the J end lost 0 bases, and 15 bases lay between the germline ends. The CDR3 covers 14 residues. DNA for the CDR3: TGTGCCACTTCCCCCACCCATTTGAACACTGAAGCTTTCTTT. Residues: CATSPTHLNTEAFF.

At least ten counts were recorded for this clonotype. The chain has TRBV7-2 and TRBJ2-7; D is uncertain. The CDR3 has 13 residues. The germline gives CDR1 SGHTA, CDR2 FQGNSA. Trimming took off 5 bases at V and 3 bases at J, with 11 bases between the two ends. The CDR3 DNA reads TGTGCCAGCAGCCACGACGGGTACTACGAGCAGTACTTC. Its translation is CASSHDGYYEQYF.

The gene calls are TRBV29-1 and TRBJ1-4; TRBD1 matches 7 bases. The CDR3 has 12 residues. The V gene's germline CDR1 is SQVTM and CDR2 ANQGSEA. V lost 8 bases and J lost 7; bases outside the gene matches: 7. The CDR3 protein is CSLSQGGEKLFF. CDR3 DNA: TGCAGCTTAAGCCAGGGGGGTGAAAAACTGTTTTTT. Full variable domain (missing parts from reference TRBV29-1 and TRBJ1-4): SAVISQKPSRDICQRGTSLTIQCQVDSQVTMMFWYRQQPGQSLTLIATANQGSEATYESGFVIDKFPISRPNLTFSTLTVSNMSPEDSSIYLCSLSQGGEKLFFGSGTQLSVL.

The chain uses TRBV24-1 and TRBJ2-7; 9 bases line up with TRBD2. Germline V gene data show CDR1 as KGHDR and CDR2 as SFDVKD. V shed 3 bases and J 2 bases; nucleotides not matched to a gene: 1. This CDR3 is built from 14 residues. CDR3 bases: TGTGCCACCAGTGATCAGCGGGGGGCCTACGAGCAGTACTTC. This sequence encodes CATSDQRGAYEQYF.

With respect to this clonotype: One junction end does not reproduce the germline sequence, and a read error may be involved. This chain connects TRBV10-3 to TRBJ1-2; TRBD1 aligns across 9 bases. From germline, CDR1 is ENHRY and CDR2 SYGVKD. The CDR3 runs to 16 residues. Here the CDR3 reads CASSLLQEGTGKGYTF. DNA of the CDR3: TGTGCCAGCAGTCTACTTCAAGAGGGGACAGGGAAAGGCTACACCTTC.

This clonotype was counted at least ten times. The chain joins TRBV7-6 to TRBJ2-2; no clear D. The CDR3 extends over 15 amino acids. V was cut by 4 bases and J by 1 base, with 10 bases left in between. The germline V gene has CDR1 SGHVS and CDR2 FNYEAQ. The CDR3 DNA sequence: TGTGCCAGCAGCTCCGAAGGCCTGAACACCGGGGAGCTGTTTTTT. Residues: CASSSEGLNTGELFF.

This clonotype has a count of ten or more. The chain uses TRBV5-1 and TRBJ1-1; TRBD1 might be the D (5 bases). The CDR3 is 14 amino acids. Looked up from germline, CDR1 is SGHRS and CDR2 is YFSETQ. The ends were cut back, 4 bases at V and 5 bases at J, with 15 bases in the middle. CDR3 region: CASSLTSRQTEAFF. In DNA form, the CDR3 reads TGCGCCAGCAGCCTGACGAGCAGACAGACTGAAGCTTTCTTT. The variable domain in full, completed from reference TRBV5-1 and TRBJ1-1, reads KAGVTQTPRYLIKTRGQQVTLSCSPISGHRSVSWYQQTPGQGLQFLFEYFSETQRNKGNFPGRFSGRQFSNSRSEMNVSTLELGDSALYLCASSLTSRQTEAFFGQGTRLTVV.